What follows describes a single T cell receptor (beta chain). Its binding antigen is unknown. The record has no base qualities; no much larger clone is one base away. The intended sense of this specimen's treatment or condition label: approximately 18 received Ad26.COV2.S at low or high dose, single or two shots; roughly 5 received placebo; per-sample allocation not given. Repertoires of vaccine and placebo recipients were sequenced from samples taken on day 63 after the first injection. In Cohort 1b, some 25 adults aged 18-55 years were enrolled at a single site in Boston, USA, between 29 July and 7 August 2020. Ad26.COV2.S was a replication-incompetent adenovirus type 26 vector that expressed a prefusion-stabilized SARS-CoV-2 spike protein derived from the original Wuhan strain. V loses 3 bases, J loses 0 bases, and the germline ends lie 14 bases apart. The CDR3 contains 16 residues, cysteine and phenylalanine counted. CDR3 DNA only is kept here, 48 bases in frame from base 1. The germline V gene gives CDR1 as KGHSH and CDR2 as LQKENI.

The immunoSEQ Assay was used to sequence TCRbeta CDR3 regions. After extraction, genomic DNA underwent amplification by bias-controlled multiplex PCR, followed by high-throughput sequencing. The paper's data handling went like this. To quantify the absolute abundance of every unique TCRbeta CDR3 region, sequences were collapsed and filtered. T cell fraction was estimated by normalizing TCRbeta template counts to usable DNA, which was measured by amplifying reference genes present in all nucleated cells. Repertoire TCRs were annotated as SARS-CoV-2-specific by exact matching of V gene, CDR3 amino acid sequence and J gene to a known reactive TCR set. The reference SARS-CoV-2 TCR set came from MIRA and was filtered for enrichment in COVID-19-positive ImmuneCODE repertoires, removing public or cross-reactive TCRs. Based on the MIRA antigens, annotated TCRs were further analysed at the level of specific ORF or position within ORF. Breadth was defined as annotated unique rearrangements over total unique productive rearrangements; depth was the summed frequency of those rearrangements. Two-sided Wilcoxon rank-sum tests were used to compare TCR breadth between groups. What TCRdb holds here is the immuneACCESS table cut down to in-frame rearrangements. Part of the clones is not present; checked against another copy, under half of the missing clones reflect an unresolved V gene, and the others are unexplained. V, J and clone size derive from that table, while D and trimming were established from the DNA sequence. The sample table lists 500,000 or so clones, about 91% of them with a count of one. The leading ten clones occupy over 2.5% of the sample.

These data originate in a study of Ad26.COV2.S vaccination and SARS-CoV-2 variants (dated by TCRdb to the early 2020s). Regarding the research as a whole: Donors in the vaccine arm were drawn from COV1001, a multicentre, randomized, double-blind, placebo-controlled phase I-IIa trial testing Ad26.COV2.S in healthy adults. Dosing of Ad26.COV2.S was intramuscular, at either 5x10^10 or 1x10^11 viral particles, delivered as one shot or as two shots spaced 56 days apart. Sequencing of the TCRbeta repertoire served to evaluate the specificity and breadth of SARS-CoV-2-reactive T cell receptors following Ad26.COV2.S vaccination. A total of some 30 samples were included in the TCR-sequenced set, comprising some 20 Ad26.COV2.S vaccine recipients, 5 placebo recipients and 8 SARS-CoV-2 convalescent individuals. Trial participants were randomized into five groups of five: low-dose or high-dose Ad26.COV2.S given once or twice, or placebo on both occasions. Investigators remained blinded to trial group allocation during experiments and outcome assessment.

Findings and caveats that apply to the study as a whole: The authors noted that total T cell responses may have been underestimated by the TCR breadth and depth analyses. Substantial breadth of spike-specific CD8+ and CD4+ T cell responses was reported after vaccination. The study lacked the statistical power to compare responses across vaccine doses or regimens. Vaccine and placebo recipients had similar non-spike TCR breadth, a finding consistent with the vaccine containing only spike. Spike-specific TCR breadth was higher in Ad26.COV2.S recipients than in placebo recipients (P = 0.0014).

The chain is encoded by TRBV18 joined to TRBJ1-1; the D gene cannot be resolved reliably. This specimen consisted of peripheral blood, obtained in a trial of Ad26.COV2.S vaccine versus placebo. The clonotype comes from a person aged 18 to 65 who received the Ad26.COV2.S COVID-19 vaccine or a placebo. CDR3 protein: CASSPSAEKLNTEAFF. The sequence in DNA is TGTGCCAGCTCACCTTCTGCAGAGAAGTTGAACACTGAAGCTTTCTTT.